This TCR beta chain came from a study of shared clonotypes between healthy human individuals. Germline loops: CDR1 LNHDA, CDR2 SQIVND (reference sequence). This CDR3 is 15 amino acids long. V was cut by 6 bases and J by 0 bases, with 12 bases left in between. Deep-level assay runs were performed. Several immunoSEQ 96-well plates shared each subset's DNA, each plate a replicate. Generated by immunoSEQ multiplex PCR, the TCRdb table keeps only in-frame clones and is missing some. Of nearly 500,000 clones listed, about 82% are singletons. The source of this sequence is a woman aged 40 to 50 in good health. Some clones in this sample may be carry-over from other donors' samples. What was sequenced was PBMCs. V and J are TRBV19 and TRBJ2-1; tentative D call: TRBD1 (5 bases). The CDR3 nucleotides read TGTGCCAGTAGAGGGGCCGGCTACTCCTACAATGAGCAGTTCTTC. Amino acids: CASRGAGYSYNEQFF.